This is a list of T cell receptor beta chains from one sample in a study of cytomegalovirus exposure and HLA in healthy donors. Clones were read by immunoSEQ multiplex PCR, and TCRdb kept only the in-frame ones, dropping some. The table has around 91,000 clones, about 94% seen once; the top ten hold about 1.1%. Sequencing used PBMCs. The receptors here all came from a woman in her 30s in good health and CMV-seropositive. CDR3s include the opening cysteine and the closing phenylalanine or tryptophan. A D gene is named only where the DNA matches it firmly. Size values are once, few and many counts, or a class for expanded clones, and some rows have none.

>.|15|TRBV30|.|TRBJ1-5
TGTGCCTGGAGTGTGGGAGGGAATCACAATCAGCCCCAGCATTTT
CAWSVGGNHNQPQHF
>.|15|TRBV4-1|TRBD1|TRBJ1-1
TGCGCCAGCAGCCAACCGGGACAGGGGGCCTCTGAAGCTTTCTTT
CASSQPGQGASEAFF
>.|14|TRBV28|.|TRBJ1-1
TGTGCCAGCAGCACGACATCATTGAACACTGAAGCTTTCTTT
CASSTTSLNTEAFF
>.|16|TRBV7-6|TRBD2|TRBJ2-3
TGTGCCAGCAGCTTAGCGCCTAGCGGGATCGCAGATACGCAGTATTTT
CASSLAPSGIADTQYF
>.|17|TRBV27|.|TRBJ2-1
TGTGCCAGCAGTTTAACGGTAGCGGAGACCTCCTACAATGAGCAGTTCTTC
CASSLTVAETSYNEQFF
>.|15|TRBV5-1|TRBD2|TRBJ2-2
TGCGCCAGCATCGATAGCGGGAGTCTATACGGGGAGCTGTTTTTT
CASIDSGSLYGELFF
>.|11|TRBV27|.|TRBJ2-7
TGTGCCAGCACCAGGGGTCACGAGCAGTACTTC
CASTRGHEQYF
>once|13|TRBV2|TRBD1|TRBJ2-5
TGTGCCAGCCGGGACAGGGCTCAAGAGACCCAGTACTTC
CASRDRAQETQYF
>.|14|TRBV27|.|TRBJ2-2
TGTGCCAGCAGCCTCAGGGTGAACACCGGGGAGCTGTTTTTT
CASSLRVNTGELFF
>.|15|TRBV11-2|TRBD1|TRBJ2-2
TGTGCCAGCAGCCGACAGGGGTCGAACACCGGGGAGCTGTTTTTT
CASSRQGSNTGELFF
>once|17|TRBV29-1|.|TRBJ2-1
TGCAGCGTTGAAGAGGTCGAGGGGGTAGCCTCCTACAATGAGCAGTTCTTC
CSVEEVEGVASYNEQFF
>.|18|TRBV4-3|TRBD1|TRBJ1-4
TGCGCCAGCAGCCAAGAACTTCCCGACAGGGGGCAAGGTGAAAAACTGTTTTTT
CASSQELPDRGQGEKLFF
>.|15|TRBV4-3|.|TRBJ2-1
TGCGCCAGCAGCCAAGTAGCGGCCTCCTGGAATGAGCAGTTCTTC
CASSQVAASWNEQFF
>.|14|TRBV4-3|.|TRBJ1-4
TGCGCCAGCAGCAGGACAGCAACTAATGAAAAACTGTTTTTT
CASSRTATNEKLFF
>few|13|TRBV5-4|.|TRBJ1-1
TGTGCCAGCAGCTTGCAGGGAAACACTGAAGCTTTCTTT
CASSLQGNTEAFF
>.|14|TRBV29-1|.|TRBJ1-2
TGCAGCGTCCGACTGCCCGACAGGCTGTATGGCTACACCTTC
CSVRLPDRLYGYTF
>.|15|TRBV19|TRBD1|TRBJ1-4
TGTGCCAGTAGTACAAGACAGGGAACTAATGAAAAACTGTTTTTT
CASSTRQGTNEKLFF
>.|16|TRBV19|.|TRBJ1-2
TGTGCCAGTAGGACTCCCGGAGGTGACAACCACTATGGCTACACCTTC
CASRTPGGDNHYGYTF
>.|16|TRBV6-1|.|TRBJ2-3
TGTGCCAGCAGTGAAGACTGGCGGGGAGCCACAGATACGCAGTATTTT
CASSEDWRGATDTQYF
>.|14|TRBV5-5|.|TRBJ1-5
TGTGCCAGCAGCTCCACCCCCCTAAATCAGCCCCAGCATTTT
CASSSTPLNQPQHF
>.|13|TRBV4-1|.|TRBJ1-2
TGCGCCAGCAGCCAAGGCCACTTGGTTGGCTACACCTTC
CASSQGHLVGYTF
>.|15|TRBV6-5|.|TRBJ2-7
TGTGCCAGCAGGCCGAAACGGACAGCCTCTTACGAGCAGTACTTC
CASRPKRTASYEQYF
>.|16|TRBV7-8|TRBD2|TRBJ2-1
TGTGCCAGCAGCACCGAGCCGGGACTAGCAACGAATGAGCAGTTCTTC
CASSTEPGLATNEQFF
>.|14|TRBV29-1|TRBD2|TRBJ2-4
TGCAGCGTCAGACCCCTAGCGGAAAAAAACATTCAGTACTTC
CSVRPLAEKNIQYF
>once|15|TRBV19|TRBD1|TRBJ1-1
TGTGCCAGTAGTTTGGACAGGGGACGGGACACTGAAGCTTTCTTT
CASSLDRGRDTEAFF
>.|12|TRBV28|.|TRBJ2-7
TGTGCCAGCGTGACAATGGAGGGCGAGCAGTACTTC
CASVTMEGEQYF
>.|15|TRBV27|TRBD2|TRBJ2-5
TGTGCCAGCAGTAGGGGACTAGCGGACCAAGAGACCCAGTACTTC
CASSRGLADQETQYF
>.|16|TRBV18|.|TRBJ1-1
TGTGCCAGCTCGCGAGGGATTCAGTATGGCCGGAGTGAAGCTTTCTTT
CASSRGIQYGRSEAFF
>once|16|TRBV7-2|TRBD1|TRBJ2-1
TGTGCCAGCAGCTTGGCCGGGACAGGGAGCTTCAATGAGCAGTTCTTC
CASSLAGTGSFNEQFF
>.|16|TRBV27|TRBD2|TRBJ2-7
TGTGCCAGCAGTTTCGGCCAGCGGGAGGCGCGGTACGAGCAGTACTTC
CASSFGQREARYEQYF
>.|13|TRBV6-6|TRBD1|TRBJ2-7
TGTGCCAGCTCAACCGGGACAGACTACGAGCAGTACTTC
CASSTGTDYEQYF
>.|15|TRBV28|TRBD1|TRBJ1-1
TGTGCCACCCTCACCTCGGACAGGGGGGGCACTGAAGCTTTCTTT
CATLTSDRGGTEAFF
>.|14|TRBV21-1|.|TRBJ1-2
TGTGCCAGCAGCAACAGGGCCGGTAACTATGGCTACACCTTC
CASSNRAGNYGYTF
>.|13|TRBV14|.|TRBJ1-2
TGTGCCAGCAGCCAAGCACTTAACTATGGCTACACCTTC
CASSQALNYGYTF
>.|15|TRBV6-5|TRBD2|TRBJ2-2
TGTGCCAGCAAACAACCAGGGAGGGACACCGGGGAGCTGTTTTTT
CASKQPGRDTGELFF
>.|13|TRBV6-1|.|TRBJ2-1
TGTGCCAGCAGTGACCTTGGGACTTTGCCTTCGTTCTTC
CASSDLGTLPSFF
>.|15|TRBV19|.|TRBJ2-3
TGTGCCAGTAGTTCGCGACAGCCTTACACAGATACGCAGTATTTT
CASSSRQPYTDTQYF
>.|14|TRBV30|.|TRBJ1-1
TGTGCCTGGAGTGTCGGAGTTGTAGGCACTGAAGCTTTCTTT
CAWSVGVVGTEAFF
>.|17|TRBV7-2|TRBD1|TRBJ2-4
TGTGCCAGCAGCTTAGGGACAGGGGCAGCCGACAAAAACATTCAGTACTTC
CASSLGTGAADKNIQYF
>.|15|TRBV19|TRBD1|TRBJ1-2
TGTGCCAGTAGTCAACAAACAGGGGCCCCTTATGGCTACACCTTC
CASSQQTGAPYGYTF
>.|17|TRBV28|.|TRBJ2-7
TGTGCCAGCAGTTTATTCGGGGTGGTAACCAAGTCCTACGAGCAGTACTTC
CASSLFGVVTKSYEQYF
>.|17|TRBV27|.|TRBJ2-1
TGTGCCAGCACCCCTTGGGGTTCAGGGCTAGCCTACAATGAGCAGTTCTTC
CASTPWGSGLAYNEQFF
>.|15|TRBV5-1|TRBD2|TRBJ2-7
TGCGCCAGCAGCTGGGGACTAGGCTTGTCCTACGAGCAGTACTTC
CASSWGLGLSYEQYF
>.|16|TRBV11-3|.|TRBJ2-1
TGTGCCAGCAGCTTTGGTAGTTCTAGCGTAGTCAATGAGCAGTTCTTC
CASSFGSSSVVNEQFF
>.|13|TRBV30|TRBD1|TRBJ1-4
TGTGCCGGATACCCACCGGGACAGGGAAAACTGTTTTTT
CAGYPPGQGKLFF
>.|12|TRBV11-2|.|TRBJ1-1
TGTGCCAGCAGCCAACGGGGGACTGAAGCTTTCTTT
CASSQRGTEAFF